A selection of T cell receptor beta chains follows, all from one sample in a study of blood T cell repertoires in COVID-19. Here immunoSEQ multiplex PCR was the method, and the copy in TCRdb shows in-frame clones only, minus some. Among more than 300,000 clones listed, 88% were seen once. The specimen was PBMCs or T cells enriched from blood (not recorded which). The origin of the receptors is a woman aged 18 to 35 who had recovered from COVID-19. Both conserved end residues are trimmed from each CDR3.

V	J	CDR3
TRBV11-2	TRBJ1-2	ASSRRSQGHGYT
TRBV2	TRBJ2-2	ASSQGRPFSSNTGELF
TRBV7-3	TRBJ1-1	ASSLGRSTGEDTEAF
TRBV6-1	TRBJ2-7	ASSEEGTGGYEQY
TRBV7-7	TRBJ2-5	ASSPRSGTHAQETQY
TRBV9	TRBJ1-1	ASSGSGSYTEAF
TRBV7-3	TRBJ2-6	ASSLGSVGANVLT
TRBV2	TRBJ1-1	ATRQGTEAF
TRBV7-9	TRBJ1-2	ASSPTDGHGYT
TRBV30	TRBJ1-2	AWSVRLIWGFRGYT
TRBV5-4	TRBJ1-1	ASSLGGDTEAF
TRBV13	TRBJ1-3	ASSLQTLSGNTIY
TRBV9	TRBJ2-2	ASSVGHANTGELF
TRBV3-1/TRBV3-2	TRBJ1-5	ASSQGFVDRSANQPQH
TRBV29-1	TRBJ1-6	GDWVRGSYNSPLH
TRBV11-3	TRBJ2-1	ASSLGASGGNNEQF
TRBV6-6	TRBJ1-2	ASSYPSNGYT
TRBV4-2	TRBJ2-1	ASSQVGDNEQF
TRBV5-1	TRBJ2-5	ASSLIRAGGQETQY
TRBV14	TRBJ2-1	ASSHNLGFWGDEQF
TRBV2	TRBJ1-5	ASSEETSNQPQH
TRBV12-3/TRBV12-4	TRBJ2-1	ATLGLADEQF
TRBV2	TRBJ1-4	ASREGTDSNEKLF
TRBV7-9	TRBJ1-5	ASSPGGRGGNQPQH
TRBV29-1	TRBJ2-2	SVDRDTGELF
TRBV20-1	TRBJ1-6	SVERAPPLH
TRBV5-1	TRBJ2-7	ASSSKAGGPYEQY
TRBV14	TRBJ2-3	ASSQWLAGGTDTQY
TRBV2	TRBJ1-6	ASSLGTGGYYNSPLH
TRBV27	TRBJ2-7	ASKNRGRVYEQY
TRBV4-2	TRBJ1-2	ASSHPGQVPINYGYT
TRBV20-1	TRBJ1-1	SAYLTGAF
TRBV27	TRBJ1-5	ASKKPGGGNQPQH
TRBV9	TRBJ1-6	ASSPGGSNSPLH
TRBV11-2	TRBJ2-7	ASSLGYTGTYEQY
TRBV19	TRBJ2-1	ASSKAGPTYNEQF
TRBV3-1/TRBV3-2	TRBJ2-7	ASSLGLYEQY
TRBV7-9	TRBJ1-1	ASSPTGSEAF
TRBV3-1/TRBV3-2	TRBJ1-5	ASSQGGINQPQH
TRBV2	TRBJ1-1	ASTPRQGRMNTEAF
TRBV13	TRBJ1-4	ASSYGTDNEKLF